Listed below are T cell receptor beta chains from one sample, sequenced in a study of blood T cell repertoires in COVID-19. Sequencing used immunoSEQ multiplex PCR; TCRdb keeps in-frame clones, though not all of them. The sample contains hundreds of thousands of clones, approximately 86% of which appear only once. Input material: peripheral blood. The receptors derive from a woman aged 70-85 years with COVID-19, enrolled during active disease. Each CDR3 is given with its conserved first and last residue. D genes are given only for firm matches. Some rows mark clone size as missing; the rest say once, few, many or name a class of expanded clone.

size,D,V,J,DNA,CDR3
.,TRBD1,TRBV6-2/TRBV6-3,TRBJ1-3,TGTGCCAGCAGTCGGACAGGGACTGGAAACACCATATATTTT,CASSRTGTGNTIYF
.,.,TRBV9,TRBJ1-3,TGTGCCAGCAGCGTAGCTTATGGCGGGACCTCTGGAAACACCATATATTTT,CASSVAYGGTSGNTIYF
.,.,TRBV12-5,TRBJ1-2,TGTGCTAGTGGTTTGGAACTCTGGACAGACTTCCGTAACTATGGCTACACCTTC,CASGLELWTDFRNYGYTF
.,TRBD2,TRBV19,TRBJ2-3,TGTGCCAGTAGTAGGAGACTAGCGGACACAGATACGCAGTATTTT,CASSRRLADTDTQYF
.,TRBD1,TRBV7-2,TRBJ1-5,TGTGCCAGCAGCACGGGACAGGGGGTCTCCCTCCAGCCCCAGCATTTT,CASSTGQGVSLQPQHF
.,.,TRBV6-5,TRBJ1-1,TGTGCCAGCCGGACAGAAGGGGTTGAAGCTTTCTTT,CASRTEGVEAFF
few,.,TRBV6-1,TRBJ1-5,TGTGCCAGCAGTGAAGCGCTAGGGGATCAGCCCCAGCATTTT,CASSEALGDQPQHF
.,.,TRBV19,TRBJ2-3,TGTGCCAGTTCGCTGGGGCCGCTTAGCACAGATACGCAGTATTTT,CASSLGPLSTDTQYF
once,.,TRBV9,TRBJ1-1,TGTGCCAGCAGCAGGGGCAGCATGAAGAACACTGAAGCTTTCTTT,CASSRGSMKNTEAFF
.,.,TRBV19,TRBJ1-5,TGTGCCATCATACCCCCAACCACCAAGGGACACCCTCCTAATCAGCCCCAGCATTTT,CAIIPPTTKGHPPNQPQHF
.,TRBD1,TRBV9,TRBJ1-4,TGTGCCAGCAGCACAGGACAGGGGCAGGGTAATGAAAAACTGTTTTTT,CASSTGQGQGNEKLFF
.,.,TRBV4-3,TRBJ2-1,TGCGCCAGCAGCCTCGGACGGGGGTCCTACAATGAGCAGTTCTTC,CASSLGRGSYNEQFF
.,.,TRBV21-1,TRBJ2-3,TGTGCCAGCAGCAAGGGCGGGACAGGGGTATCAGATACGCAGTATTTT,CASSKGGTGVSDTQYF
.,TRBD1,TRBV29-1,TRBJ1-2,TGCAGCGTTGAAATGGGACAGGGTGGCTACACCTTC,CSVEMGQGGYTF
.,TRBD1,TRBV6-5,TRBJ1-2,TGTGCCAGCAGTACGCAACCGGGACAGAGAGGCTACACCTTC,CASSTQPGQRGYTF
.,.,TRBV15,TRBJ1-3,TGTGCCACCAGCAGAGACAGAAACTCTGGAAACACCATATATTTT,CATSRDRNSGNTIYF
.,.,TRBV6-2/TRBV6-3,TRBJ2-7,TGTGCCAGCAGCGCCTTAGCGGTGTACCCCTACGAGCAGTACTTC,CASSALAVYPYEQYF
.,.,TRBV5-4,TRBJ1-2,TGTGCCAGCAGCTTTGGAGGGGCCTTAGGCTACACCTTC,CASSFGGALGYTF
.,TRBD2,TRBV4-3,TRBJ2-1,TGCGCCAGCAGCCCCGTTAGCGGGGGGGTCTACAATGAGCAGTTCTTC,CASSPVSGGVYNEQFF
.,.,TRBV27,TRBJ1-1,TGTGCCAGCAGTTTCACAGGGTACACTGAAGCTTTCTTT,CASSFTGYTEAFF
.,TRBD1,TRBV23-1,TRBJ1-1,TGCGCCAGCAGTCACCACTGGACCACGGGACAGGGGGCTGAAGCTTTCTTT,CASSHHWTTGQGAEAFF
.,.,TRBV24-1,TRBJ1-1,TGTGCCACCAGTGATTCTCGTCGGACTGAAGCTTTCTTT,CATSDSRRTEAFF
.,TRBD1,TRBV7-8,TRBJ2-2,TGTGCCAGCAGCTCGAGGGACAGGAACACCGGGGAGCTGTTTTTT,CASSSRDRNTGELFF
few,TRBD2,TRBV3-1/TRBV3-2,TRBJ2-1,TGTGCCAGCAGCGCCCGATCTAGCGGGGGGAGGGGTGAGCAGTTCTTC,CASSARSSGGRGEQFF
.,.,TRBV20-1,TRBJ2-5,TGCAGTGCTAGAGGCGGGGAGACCCAGTACTTC,CSARGGETQYF
.,.,TRBV20-1,TRBJ2-4,TGCAGTGCTAGTCCCTCGGGGATAGCCAAAAACATTCAGTACTTC,CSASPSGIAKNIQYF
.,.,TRBV28,TRBJ2-7,TGTGCCAGCAGTTTAGGCAGGGCCTACGAGCAGTACTTC,CASSLGRAYEQYF
.,TRBD1,TRBV28,TRBJ1-2,TGTGCCAGCAGTCCCCCGGGACAGACTTATGGCTACACCTTC,CASSPPGQTYGYTF
.,TRBD2,TRBV18,TRBJ2-3,TGTGCCAGCTCACGGAGAGGGACTAGCGGGGTGTCTAGCACAGATACGCAGTATTTT,CASSRRGTSGVSSTDTQYF
.,TRBD2,TRBV18,TRBJ2-1,TGTGCCAGCTCACCACTAGCGGGGGGGCTTGGTGAGCAGTTCTTC,CASSPLAGGLGEQFF
.,.,TRBV27,TRBJ1-1,TGTGCCAGCAGCCTTAGCCCAGACTCTGAAGCTTTCTTT,CASSLSPDSEAFF
.,TRBD2,TRBV5-1,TRBJ2-7,TGCGCCAGCAGCCAGGGAGGGATTACGTCCTACGAGCAGTACTTC,CASSQGGITSYEQYF
.,TRBD1,TRBV6-5,TRBJ1-2,TGTGCCAGCAGCATGGACAGGGTTGGATATGGCTACACCTTC,CASSMDRVGYGYTF
.,.,TRBV2,TRBJ2-2,TGTGCCAGCAGATTGGACAGTTTCGCGAACACCGGGGAGCTGTTTTTT,CASRLDSFANTGELFF
.,.,TRBV7-2,TRBJ1-1,TGTGCCAGCAGCTTTAACCAGGGATTCAACACTGAAGCTTTCTTT,CASSFNQGFNTEAFF
few,TRBD1,TRBV5-1,TRBJ2-2,TGCGCCAGTGGTCCCGGGACAGGGTCGAGGAACACCGGGGAGCTGTTTTTT,CASGPGTGSRNTGELFF
.,TRBD2,TRBV6-5,TRBJ2-1,TGTGCCAGCAGCGGCGATCCGGGACTAGCTCGTGAGCAGTTCTTC,CASSGDPGLAREQFF
.,.,TRBV19,TRBJ1-5,TGTGCCAGTAGTATAGTGCGGGGGTCCCAGCATTTT,CASSIVRGSQHF
.,TRBD1,TRBV2,TRBJ1-2,TGTGCCAGCAGCCCCTCGACAGGGGGCTATGGCTACACCTTC,CASSPSTGGYGYTF
.,.,TRBV30,TRBJ1-1,TGTGCCGGAGGGTCCTACACTGAAGCTTTCTTT,CAGGSYTEAFF
.,.,TRBV27,TRBJ2-1,TGTGCCAGCAGTTTCCAGGGGCGGAATGAGCAGTTCTTC,CASSFQGRNEQFF
.,TRBD1,TRBV7-2,TRBJ1-4,TGTGCCAGCAGCTTGACAGGGCAGGAAAGTGAAAAACTGTTTTTT,CASSLTGQESEKLFF
.,.,TRBV9,TRBJ1-1,TGTGCCAGCAGCCCCCGCCAGGACACTGAAGCTTTCTTT,CASSPRQDTEAFF
.,.,TRBV27,TRBJ1-4,TGTGCCAGCAGGGAACGGCCGGCGGCTAATGAAAAACTGTTTTTT,CASRERPAANEKLFF
.,.,TRBV4-1,TRBJ2-1,TGCGCCAGCAGCCAAGATAAGGTGGGGGGTGAGCAGTTCTTC,CASSQDKVGGEQFF
.,TRBD2,TRBV28,TRBJ2-3,TGTGCCAGCAGTTTAGCCAGGGAGGGTCCCTATACGCAGTATTTT,CASSLAREGPYTQYF
.,.,TRBV7-2,TRBJ2-1,TGTGCCAGCAGAAGTACTAGAGCGGTGAGCTCCTACAATGAGCAGTTCTTC,CASRSTRAVSSYNEQFF
.,.,TRBV3-1/TRBV3-2,TRBJ2-1,TGTGCCAGCAGCCAAGATCTGGTTAGCTCCTACAATGAGCAGTTCTTC,CASSQDLVSSYNEQFF
.,TRBD1,TRBV5-6,TRBJ2-7,TGTGCCAGCAGTGCCGGACAGGGAAGCTCCTACGAGCAGTACTTC,CASSAGQGSSYEQYF
few,TRBD1,TRBV7-8,TRBJ1-2,TGTGCCAGCAGCTTAGCGGATCACAGGGGGCATGGCTACACCTTC,CASSLADHRGHGYTF
.,.,TRBV30,TRBJ2-7,TGTGCCTGGAGTAAGGACAGAGCCTACGAGCAGTACTTC,CAWSKDRAYEQYF
.,.,TRBV5-1,TRBJ1-1,TGCGCCAGCAGCTCGGGACAACCGAACACTGAAGCTTTCTTT,CASSSGQPNTEAFF
.,.,TRBV7-9,TRBJ2-1,TGTGCCAGCGGGACAACTCATTACTCCTACAATGAGCAGTTCTTC,CASGTTHYSYNEQFF
once,TRBD1,TRBV30,TRBJ1-5,TGTGCCTGGAGCGACGGACAGGGAACGGGCAGCAATCAGCCCCAGCATTTT,CAWSDGQGTGSNQPQHF
.,.,TRBV6-2/TRBV6-3,TRBJ1-1,TGTGCCAGCAGTACACGACAGACCACTGAAGCTTTCTTT,CASSTRQTTEAFF
once,.,TRBV6-5,TRBJ1-1,TGTGCCAGCAGACGACAGGTTAACACTGAAGCTTTCTTT,CASRRQVNTEAFF
once,TRBD1,TRBV15,TRBJ2-7,TGTGCCACCAGCAGTGACAGGGGATCCTACGAGCAGTACTTC,CATSSDRGSYEQYF
.,TRBD1,TRBV30,TRBJ1-2,TGTGCCTGGAGTGACGGACAGGGGCAAACCTTC,CAWSDGQGQTF
.,.,TRBV11-2,TRBJ1-3,TGTGCCAGCAGTCAATACAGGGTATTTGGAAACACCATATATTTT,CASSQYRVFGNTIYF